This entry is about one T cell receptor (beta chain). The antigen remains unidentified. This entry comes from a study of cytomegalovirus exposure and HLA in healthy donors. PCR used 60 Vbeta primers and 13 Jbeta primers. The protocol was immunoSEQ multiplex PCR, while the TCRdb copy is restricted to in-frame clones and leaves out a portion. The sample records 190,000 or so clones, under 85% being singletons. Study-wide findings and caveats: Reportedly, HLA-A and HLA-B alleles of most subjects were accurately predicted from TCR beta.

The source material was PBMCs. The sequence was obtained from a man aged 50 to 59 in good health and CMV-seronegative.

The CDR3 loop is CASSVAGTGATDTQYF. CDR3 nucleotide sequence: TGTGCCAGCAGCGTAGCCGGGACAGGAGCCACAGATACGCAGTATTTT. This chain joins TRBV9 and TRBJ2-3, with 8 bases matching TRBD1. The CDR3 consists of 16 residues. J gave up 2 bases and V 0 bases, and 5 bases lay outside the gene matches. CDR1 SGDLS and CDR2 YYNGEE come from the germline V gene.